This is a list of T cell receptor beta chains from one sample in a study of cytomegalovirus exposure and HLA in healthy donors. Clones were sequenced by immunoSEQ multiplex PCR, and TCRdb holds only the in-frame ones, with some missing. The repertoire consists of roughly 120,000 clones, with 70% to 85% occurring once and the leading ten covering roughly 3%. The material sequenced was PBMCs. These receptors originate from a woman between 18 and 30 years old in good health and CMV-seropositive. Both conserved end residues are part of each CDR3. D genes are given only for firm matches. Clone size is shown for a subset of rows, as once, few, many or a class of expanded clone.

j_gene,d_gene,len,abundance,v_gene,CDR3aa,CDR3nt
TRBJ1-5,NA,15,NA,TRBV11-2,CASSLRGYSNQPQHF,TGTGCCAGCAGCCTACGAGGGTATAGCAATCAGCCCCAGCATTTT
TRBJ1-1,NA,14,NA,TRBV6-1,CASSEFGGRTEAFF,TGTGCCAGCAGTGAATTCGGGGGGAGGACTGAAGCTTTCTTT
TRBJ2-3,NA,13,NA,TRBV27,CASSLGGRGPQYF,TGTGCCAGCAGTTTGGGGGGGCGGGGGCCGCAGTATTTT
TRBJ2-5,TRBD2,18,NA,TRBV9,CASSVGTSGGGREETQYF,TGTGCCAGCAGCGTTGGGACTAGCGGGGGGGGGCGTGAAGAGACCCAGTACTTC
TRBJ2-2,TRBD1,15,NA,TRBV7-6,CAGGGQGSLTGELFF,TGTGCCGGTGGAGGACAGGGGTCCCTTACCGGGGAGCTGTTTTTT
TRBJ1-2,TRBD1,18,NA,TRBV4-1,CASSQGVGTDFHNYGYTF,TGCGCCAGCAGCCAAGGAGTCGGGACAGACTTTCATAACTATGGCTACACCTTC
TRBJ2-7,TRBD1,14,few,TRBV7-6,CASSLDRGPYEQYF,TGTGCCAGCAGCCTGGACAGGGGCCCCTACGAGCAGTACTTC
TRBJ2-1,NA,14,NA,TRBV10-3,CAISAHLGANEQFF,TGTGCCATCAGTGCCCACCTTGGGGCCAATGAGCAGTTCTTC
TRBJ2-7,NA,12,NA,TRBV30,CAWSLSSGEQYF,TGTGCCTGGAGTTTAAGTTCCGGGGAGCAGTACTTC
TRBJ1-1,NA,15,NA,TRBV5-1,CASSLLEGGGTEAFF,TGCGCCAGCAGCCTCTTGGAGGGTGGTGGGACTGAAGCTTTCTTT
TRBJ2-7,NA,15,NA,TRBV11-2,CASSLEWSDTYEQYF,TGTGCCAGCAGCTTAGAATGGTCAGATACCTACGAGCAGTACTTC
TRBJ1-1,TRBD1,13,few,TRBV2,CARRTGSNTEAFF,TGTGCCAGAAGGACAGGCTCTAACACTGAAGCTTTCTTT
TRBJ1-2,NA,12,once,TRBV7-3,CASSSQGLGSTF,TGTGCCAGCAGTTCCCAGGGGCTAGGGTCCACCTTC
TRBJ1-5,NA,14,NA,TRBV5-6,CASSLIGGGQPQHF,TGTGCCAGCAGCTTGATCGGGGGAGGTCAGCCCCAGCATTTT
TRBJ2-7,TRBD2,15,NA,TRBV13,CASSLGASGSYEQYF,TGTGCCAGCAGCCTCGGGGCTAGCGGGTCCTACGAGCAGTACTTC
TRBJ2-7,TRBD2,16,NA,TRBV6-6,CASSYGAGGPRDEQYF,TGTGCCAGCAGTTACGGGGCGGGGGGGCCTAGGGACGAGCAGTACTTC
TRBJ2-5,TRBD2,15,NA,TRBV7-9,CASSQGLAGGETQYF,TGTGCCAGCAGCCAAGGACTAGCGGGGGGAGAGACCCAGTACTTC